These 6 T cell receptor beta chains were sequenced from one sample in a study of blood T cell repertoires in COVID-19. Libraries were prepared by immunoSEQ multiplex PCR; TCRdb keeps only in-frame clonotypes and omits some of them. The table lists 540,000 or so clones, about 89% of them singletons. The material sequenced was peripheral blood. All receptors derive from a woman aged 50 to 60 with COVID-19, enrolled during active disease.

The chain has TRBV12-5 and TRBJ2-7, with 8 bases matching TRBD1. Germline V lookup: CDR1 LGHNT, CDR2 FRNRAP. With V trimmed by 3 bases and J by 4 bases, 5 bases remained unmatched. CDR3 length: 14 residues. CDR3 residues: CASGFGTGGYEQYF. Here the CDR3 DNA reads TGTGCTAGTGGTTTTGGGACAGGAGGGTACGAGCAGTACTTC.

The chain links TRBV9 to TRBJ2-1; TRBD1 might be the D (6 bases). The germline CDR1 and CDR2 sequences are SGDLS and YYNGEE. The CDR3 runs 14 residues. The V end was cut by 6 bases, the J end by 2 bases, with 12 bases between. The CDR3 DNA reads as TGTGCCAGCACGAGGGACATTACCTACAATGAGCAGTTCTTC. Its protein product is CASTRDITYNEQFF.

This chain links TRBV19 with TRBJ1-1; D gene ambiguous. From germline, CDR1 is LNHDA and CDR2 SQIVND (reference sequence). This CDR3 has 15 amino acids. V dropped 6 bases and J dropped 3 bases, with 17 bases sitting between them. CDR3 in DNA: TGTGCCAGTAGCTCCCCGGGAGGAGGGCACACTGAAGCTTTCTTT. Its protein product is CASSSPGGGHTEAFF.

The chain recombines TRBV7-9 with TRBJ2-2, with 8 bases fitting TRBD1. Looked up from germline, CDR1 is SEHNR and CDR2 is FQNEAQ (reference sequence). This CDR3 comprises 15 residues. Trimming removed 5 bases from V and 7 bases from J; junction bases left unmatched: 9. CDR3 nucleotides: TGTGCCAGCAGCCCCCACAACAGGGGGTTCGGGGAGCTGTTTTTT. Amino acids: CASSPHNRGFGELFF.

This clone showed up just once. The chain is built from TRBV4-1 and TRBJ1-2; tentative D call: TRBD1 (5 bases). The CDR3 is 14 amino acids. The V gene's germline CDR1 is MGHRA and CDR2 YSYEKL. V gave up 4 bases and J gave up 0 bases, with 9 bases separating them. CDR3 nucleotide sequence: TGCGCCAGCAGCCCAGGGATTCCTAACTATGGCTACACCTTC. It specifies CASSPGIPNYGYTF.

The V call is TRBV30, the J call TRBJ2-7; 7 bases fit TRBD2. This CDR3 is 15 amino acids long. The V gene's germline CDR1 is GTSNPN and CDR2 SVGIG (reference sequence). V gave up 6 bases and J gave up 1 base; unmatched junction bases: 12. The CDR3 region has the DNA TGTGCCTGTTGCGGGACGGGAGGAATGTCCTACGAGCAGTACTTC. It encodes CACCGTGGMSYEQYF.